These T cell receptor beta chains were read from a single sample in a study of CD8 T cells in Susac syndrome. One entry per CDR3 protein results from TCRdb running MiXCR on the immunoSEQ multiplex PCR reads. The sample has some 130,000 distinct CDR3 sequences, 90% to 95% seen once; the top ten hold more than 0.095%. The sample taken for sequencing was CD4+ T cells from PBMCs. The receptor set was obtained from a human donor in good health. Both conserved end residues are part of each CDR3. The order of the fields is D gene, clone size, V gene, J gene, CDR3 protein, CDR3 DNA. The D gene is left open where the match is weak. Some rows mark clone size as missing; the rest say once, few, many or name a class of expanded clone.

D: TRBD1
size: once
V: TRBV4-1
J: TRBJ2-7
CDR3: CASSQGDRTYEQYF
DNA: TGCGCCAGCAGCCAAGGGGACAGAACCTACGAGCAGTACTTC

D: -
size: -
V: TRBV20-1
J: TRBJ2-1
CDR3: CSARDQGKDEQFF
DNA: TGCAGTGCTAGAGATCAGGGCAAGGATGAGCAGTTCTTC

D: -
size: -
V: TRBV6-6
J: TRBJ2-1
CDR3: CASSYPPEHNEQFF
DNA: TGTGCCAGCAGTTACCCGCCGGAGCACAATGAGCAGTTCTTC

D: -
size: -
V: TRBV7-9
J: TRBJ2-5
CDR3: CASSQMVEGTQYF
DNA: TGTGCCAGCTCCCAAATGGTTGAGGGGACCCAGTACTTC

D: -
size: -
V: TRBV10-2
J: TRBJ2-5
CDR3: CASSESSVGETQYF
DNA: TGCGCCAGCAGTGAGTCGAGTGTAGGAGAGACCCAGTACTTC

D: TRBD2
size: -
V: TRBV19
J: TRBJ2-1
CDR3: CASSEGVAGFREQFF
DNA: TGTGCCAGTAGTGAAGGGGTAGCGGGATTTCGAGAGCAGTTCTTC

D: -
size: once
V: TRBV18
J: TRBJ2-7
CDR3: CASSPSLVTPSYEQYF
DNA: TGTGCCAGCTCACCAAGTTTAGTGACTCCCTCCTACGAGCAGTACTTC

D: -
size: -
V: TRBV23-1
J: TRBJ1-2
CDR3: CASTHLALRQAYSNYGYTF
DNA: TGCGCCAGCACCCACTTAGCCCTGCGACAGGCCTACTCTAACTATGGCTACACCTTC

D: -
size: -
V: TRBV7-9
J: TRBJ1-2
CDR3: CASTSSTGYGYTF
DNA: TGTGCCAGCACCTCGTCGACGGGCTATGGCTACACCTTC

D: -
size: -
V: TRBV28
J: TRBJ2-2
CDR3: CASSLGWGKSGELFF
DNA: TGTGCCAGCAGTTTGGGATGGGGTAAAAGCGGGGAGCTGTTTTTT

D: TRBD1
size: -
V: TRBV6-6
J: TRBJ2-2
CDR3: CASSGPGQITGELFF
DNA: TGTGCCAGCAGCGGACCGGGACAGATCACCGGGGAGCTGTTTTTT

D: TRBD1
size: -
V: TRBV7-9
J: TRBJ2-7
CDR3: CASSNTGVHEQYF
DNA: TGTGCCAGCAGCAATACAGGGGTACACGAGCAGTACTTC

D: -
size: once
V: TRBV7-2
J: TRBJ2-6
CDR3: CASSLGGRMGSGANILTF
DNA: TGTGCCAGCAGCCTCGGGGGCAGGATGGGCTCTGGGGCCAACATCCTGACTTTC

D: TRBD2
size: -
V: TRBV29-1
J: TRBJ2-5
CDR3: CSVAGTSGRLETQYF
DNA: TGCAGCGTTGCCGGGACTAGCGGGAGGCTGGAGACCCAGTACTTC

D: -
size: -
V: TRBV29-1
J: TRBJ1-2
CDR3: CSGWGVPYGYTF
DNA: TGCAGCGGGTGGGGGGTTCCCTATGGCTACACCTTC

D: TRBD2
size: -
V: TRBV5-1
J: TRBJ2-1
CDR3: CASSFGPGTSGRTQQFF
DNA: TGCGCCAGCAGCTTTGGTCCCGGGACTAGCGGGAGAACACAGCAGTTCTTC

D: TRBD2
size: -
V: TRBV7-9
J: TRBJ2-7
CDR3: CASLPMTSGRSEQYF
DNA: TGTGCCAGCCTCCCAATGACTAGCGGGAGATCCGAGCAGTACTTC

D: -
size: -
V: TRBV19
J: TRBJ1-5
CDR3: CASSTVNQPQHF
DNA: TGTGCCAGTTCGACAGTAAATCAGCCCCAGCATTTT

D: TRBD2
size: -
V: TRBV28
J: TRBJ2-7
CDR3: CASRTAAGGPWEQYF
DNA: TGTGCCAGCAGGACAGCGGCGGGAGGGCCGTGGGAGCAGTACTTC

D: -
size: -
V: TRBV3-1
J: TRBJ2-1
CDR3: CASSQGWAERF
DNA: TGTGCCAGCAGCCAAGGGTGGGCCGAACGCTTC

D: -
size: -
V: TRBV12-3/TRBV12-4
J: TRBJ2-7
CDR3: CASSYRTADEQYF
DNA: TGTGCCAGCAGTTACCGGACCGCCGACGAGCAGTACTTC

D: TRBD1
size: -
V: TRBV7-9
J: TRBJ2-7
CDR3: CASSSSGTGVF
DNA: TGTGCCAGCAGCTCCTCCGGGACAGGGGTCTTC

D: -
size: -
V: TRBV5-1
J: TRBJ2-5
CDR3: CASSLAGWTAQETQYF
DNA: TGCGCCAGCAGCTTGGCCGGGTGGACAGCGCAAGAGACCCAGTACTTC

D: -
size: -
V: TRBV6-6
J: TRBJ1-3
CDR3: CASSQILGNTIYF
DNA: TGTGCCAGCAGTCAGATTCTCGGAAACACCATATATTTT

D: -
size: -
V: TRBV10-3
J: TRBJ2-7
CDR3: CAISEGPSYEQYF
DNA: TGTGCCATCAGTGAGGGACCCTCCTACGAGCAGTACTTC

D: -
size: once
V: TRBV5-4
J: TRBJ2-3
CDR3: CASSLGGASGPDTQYF
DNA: TGTGCCAGCAGCTTGGGGGGGGCCTCCGGGCCAGATACGCAGTATTTT

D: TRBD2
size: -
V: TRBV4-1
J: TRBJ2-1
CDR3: CASSQVASGTKYNEQFF
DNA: TGCGCCAGCAGCCAAGTGGCTAGCGGGACGAAGTACAATGAGCAGTTCTTC

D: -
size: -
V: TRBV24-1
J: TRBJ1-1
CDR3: CAKDHNTEAFF
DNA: TGTGCCAAGGACCATAACACTGAAGCTTTCTTT

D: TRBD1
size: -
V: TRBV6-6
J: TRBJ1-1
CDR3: CASSSLGQGGTEAFF
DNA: TGTGCCAGCAGTTCCCTCGGACAGGGGGGCACTGAAGCTTTCTTT

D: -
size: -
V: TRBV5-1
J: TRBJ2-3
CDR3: CASSWGSGPTDTQYF
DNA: TGCGCCAGCAGCTGGGGAAGCGGCCCCACAGATACGCAGTATTTT

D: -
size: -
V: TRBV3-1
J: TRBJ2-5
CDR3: CASSPRTLQETQYF
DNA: TGTGCCAGCAGCCCCCGGACCCTACAAGAGACCCAGTACTTC

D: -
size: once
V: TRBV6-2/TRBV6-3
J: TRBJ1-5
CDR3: CASSYVAPGAGQPQHF
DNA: TGTGCCAGCAGTTACGTCGCCCCAGGGGCAGGACAGCCCCAGCATTTT